The present TCR beta chain was sequenced within a study of PD-L1 blockade in urothelial cancer. Study-wide background: Blood analysis was done at 3 weeks (second dose) and 6 weeks after treatment began.

Turning to this clone: As yet, its antigen is unknown.

This table comes from immunoSEQ multiplex PCR, and its TCRdb copy is limited to in-frame clones, with some not included. This sample has tens of thousands of clones, with almost 90% found just once. Time point given: pretreatment peripheral blood. The CDR3 runs 16 residues. Germline V lookup: CDR1 KGHSH, CDR2 LQKENI. V trimming: 0 bases; J trimming: 9 bases; junction bases outside the gene matches: 10. Findings and caveats of the study: Better survival was predicted when blood TCR clonality before treatment fell below the median.

The V and J genes are TRBV18 and TRBJ2-1, with 8 positions matching TRBD2. Sequenced here: PBMCs, sampled around atezolizumab (anti-PD-L1) treatment. This clonotype originated in a man aged 55-75 years with urothelial cancer. In nucleotides, the CDR3 is TGTGCCAGCTCACCACCGAAACTAGCGGATCTTGTTGAGCAGTTCTTC. Residues: CASSPPKLADLVEQFF.